The present T cell receptor (beta chain) was sequenced within a study of blood T cell repertoires in COVID-19. As for the study in general: T cells, B-cell-depleted T cells, or PBMCs supplied cDNA or gDNA.

The V gene end was trimmed by 7 bases and the J gene end by 6 bases; junction bases not matched to a gene: 10. This CDR3 has 15 amino acids. Germline assignment: CDR1 SNHLY and CDR2 FYNNEI. As processed by the authors: Amplification of reference gene primers was used by the study to estimate nucleated cell counts. Sequencing used immunoSEQ multiplex PCR; TCRdb keeps in-frame clones, though not all of them. V, J and clone size are those of that table, while D and trimming were read from the DNA. Of 200,000 to 300,000 clones in the sample, 80% to 90% were seen once. People in the exposed group encountered a COVID-19 case within 2 weeks before entering the study.

The clonotype originates from a woman aged 40 to 50 who had been exposed to COVID-19. The sequenced sample was PBMCs or T cells enriched from blood (not recorded which). The chain couples TRBV2 to TRBJ2-1; TRBD2 matches 9 bases. The CDR3 is CASTPTGGGANEQFF. CDR3 coding DNA: TGTGCCAGCACTCCCACTGGCGGGGGGGCCAATGAGCAGTTCTTC.